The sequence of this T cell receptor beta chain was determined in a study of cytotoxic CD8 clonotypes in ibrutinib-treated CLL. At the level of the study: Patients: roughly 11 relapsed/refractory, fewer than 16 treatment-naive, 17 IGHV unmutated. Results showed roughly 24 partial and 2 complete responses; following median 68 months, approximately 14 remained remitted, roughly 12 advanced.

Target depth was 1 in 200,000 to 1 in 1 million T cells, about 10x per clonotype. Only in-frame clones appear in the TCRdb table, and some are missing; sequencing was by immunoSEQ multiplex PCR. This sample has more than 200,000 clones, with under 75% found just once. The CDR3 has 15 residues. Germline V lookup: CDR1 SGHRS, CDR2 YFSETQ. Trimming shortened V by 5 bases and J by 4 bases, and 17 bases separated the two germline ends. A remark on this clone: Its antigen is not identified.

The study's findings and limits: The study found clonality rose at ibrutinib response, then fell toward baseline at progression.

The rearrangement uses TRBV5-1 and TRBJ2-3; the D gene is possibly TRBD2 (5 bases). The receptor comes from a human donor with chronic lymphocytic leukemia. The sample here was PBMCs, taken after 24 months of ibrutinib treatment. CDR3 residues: CASRRLGDRADTQYF. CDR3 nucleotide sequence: TGCGCCAGCAGAAGGCTGGGAGATCGGGCAGATACGCAGTATTTT.